This T cell receptor (beta chain) originates from a study of T cell changes during pregnancy in multiple sclerosis. Trimming stripped 2 bases from V and 5 bases from J, with 13 bases between. Per germline, CDR1 KGHSH and CDR2 LQKENI. The CDR3 contains 15 residues. This clone was found a few times. The assay was immunoSEQ multiplex PCR, and TCRdb's table has in-frame clones only and misses some. The sample carries over 50,000 clones, roughly 89% recorded once. Material for sequencing was peripheral blood from another person, used as feeder cells. This sequence joins TRBV18 and TRBJ1-5; perhaps TRBD1 as D (5 bases). This receptor was obtained from a human donor whose cells served as feeder cells for cultures in a pregnancy study. CDR3 sequence reads: CASSPEGSVDQPQHF. As DNA, the CDR3 is TGTGCCAGCTCACCAGAGGGGTCTGTGGATCAGCCCCAGCATTTT. The complete variable domain, with remaining parts taken from reference TRBV18 and TRBJ1-5, reads NAGVMQNPRHLVRRRGQEARLRCSPMKGHSHVYWYRQLPEEGLKFMVYLQKENIIDESGMPKERFSAEFPKEGPSILRIQQVVRGDSAAYFCASSPEGSVDQPQHFGDGTRLSIL.